This entry lists 15 T cell receptor beta chains sequenced from one sample in a study of T cells in Graves' hyperthyroidism and ophthalmopathy. Researchers took RNA transcripts and amplified the TCR beta CDR3 regions from them. The primer set for the first-round RT-PCR of the TCR CDR3 was HTBI. Using its own MiXCR run on the multiplex PCR reads, TCRdb lists one record per CDR3 protein. The sample records 450,000 to 650,000 distinct CDR3 sequences, 14% being singletons. The sequencing sample was made of blood. The receptors here all came from a woman between 18 and 30 years old with Graves' ophthalmopathy.

The J gene is TRBJ1-5, the V gene TRBV2; no clear D gene. The V end lost 8 bases, the J end lost 6 bases, and 17 bases lay between the germline ends. The CDR3 contains 14 residues. Germline-derived CDR1 and CDR2 are SNHLY and FYNNEI. The CDR3 loop is CASGPFNPGQPQHF. The CDR3 nucleotides are TGTGCCAGCGGACCGTTTAACCCAGGTCAGCCCCAGCATTTT.

This clonotype was counted only a few times. The V call is TRBV20-1, the J call TRBJ1-2, with D perhaps TRBD1 (5 bases). The V gene's germline CDR1 is DFQATT and CDR2 SNEGSKA (reference sequence). This CDR3 has 13 amino acids. V was shortened by 0 bases and J by 1 base, with 6 bases between the two germline ends. The CDR3 region is CSARDQGNYGYTF. DNA for the CDR3: TGCAGTGCTAGAGATCAGGGTAACTATGGCTACACCTTC.

The sample holds a few counts of this clonotype. The chain couples TRBV12-3 or TRBV12-4 to TRBJ1-5; D remains ambiguous. The CDR3 extends over 13 amino acids. The V end lost 4 bases, the J end lost 7 bases, and 11 bases lay between the germline ends. The CDR3 DNA follows: TGTGCCAGCAGTTCCCGCGTGGAGCAGCCCCAGCATTTT. Amino acids: CASSSRVEQPQHF.

The chain recombines TRBV13 with TRBJ1-1; D is possibly TRBD1 (6 bases). The V end was cut by 5 bases, the J end by 5 bases, with 15 bases between. CDR1 and CDR2 (germline): PRHDT, FYEKMQ (reference sequence). The CDR3 has 14 amino acids. The CDR3 DNA reads TGTGCCAGCAGCCCGCGGACAAGGGGGACTGAAGCTTTCTTT. This sequence encodes CASSPRTRGTEAFF.

The table lists this clonotype with many counts. CDR3 loop: CASRQGSEGYTF. The CDR3 DNA is TGTGCCAGTAGACAGGGAAGTGAGGGCTACACCTTC. V gene TRBV2 combines with J gene TRBJ1-2; 7 nucleotides align to TRBD1. This CDR3 contains 12 residues. V gave up 9 bases and J gave up 8 bases; unmatched junction bases: 9. The germline V gene has CDR1 SNHLY and CDR2 FYNNEI.

This clonotype was recorded many times. V is TRBV7-2 and J is TRBJ1-1; D gene uncertain. The V end was cut by 5 bases, the J end by 1 base, with 14 bases between. CDR1 and CDR2 (germline): SGHTA, FQGNSA. The CDR3 is 15 residues long. CDR3 loop: CASSERGSPNTEAFF. The CDR3 DNA sequence: TGTGCCAGCAGCGAACGGGGAAGTCCGAACACTGAAGCTTTCTTT.

This chain uses TRBV30 with TRBJ1-2, with D possibly matching TRBD1 (5 bases). Germline CDR1 GTSNPN, CDR2 SVGIG (reference sequence). This CDR3 is 12 amino acids long. V lost 3 bases and J 4 bases, leaving 9 bases between the germline ends. The CDR3 sequence: CAWSSDSYGYTF. In nucleotides, the CDR3 is TGTGCCTGGAGCAGTGACAGCTATGGCTACACCTTC.

There are many counts of this clonotype. V and J are TRBV10-3 and TRBJ2-5; TRBD2 agrees at 13 bases. The CDR3 has 15 residues. CDR1 is ENHRY and CDR2 is SYGVKD in the germline V gene. J gave up 1 base and V 6 bases, and 2 bases lay outside the gene matches. In nucleotides, the CDR3 is TGTGCCATCAGAGGGACTAGCGGGGTCCAAGAGACCCAGTACTTC. It encodes CAIRGTSGVQETQYF.

This clonotype was counted many times. V usage is TRBV20-1 and J usage is TRBJ1-1; 12 bases are a match to TRBD1. The V gene's germline CDR1 is DFQATT and CDR2 SNEGSKA (reference sequence). V lost 3 bases, J lost 10 bases, and 3 bases stayed unmatched. The CDR3 has 12 amino acids. The CDR3 DNA reads TGCAGTGCTAGGGGACAGGGGGCGGTAGCTTTCTTT. Protein: CSARGQGAVAFF.

This clonotype has a count of ten or more. The CDR3 is CASSLQEGSTEAFF. For the CDR3, the DNA is TGTGCCAGCAGCTTACAGGAGGGTAGCACTGAAGCTTTCTTT. This chain uses TRBV7-9 with TRBJ1-1; D is uncertain. V was clipped by 2 bases and J by 4 bases, with 11 bases between them. The V gene's germline CDR1 is SEHNR and CDR2 FQNEAQ (reference sequence). This CDR3 has 14 residues.

Ten or more counts support this clonotype. The genes are TRBV30 and TRBJ1-1; TRBD1 matches 11 bases. The CDR3 has 13 amino acids. Losses at the gene ends were 2 bases for V and 8 bases for J; bases not matched to a gene: 4. Per germline, CDR1 GTSNPN and CDR2 SVGIG (reference sequence). In DNA form, the CDR3 reads TGTGCCTGGAGTAGGACAGGGGGCCGGGAAGCTTTCTTT. Translation: CAWSRTGGREAFF.

The rearrangement links TRBV2 to TRBJ2-4; D gene unclear. This CDR3 is 10 amino acids long. CDR1 and CDR2 (germline): SNHLY, FYNNEI. V lost 5 bases and J 15 bases, leaving 11 bases between the germline ends. CDR3 region: CASSIRVPYF. The CDR3 DNA reads TGTGCCAGCAGTATTCGGGTTCCGTACTTC.

This clonotype appeared many times. The V call is TRBV28, the J call TRBJ2-7; D remains ambiguous. Germline CDR1 reads MDHEN; CDR2 reads SYDVKM. Trimming removed 7 bases from V and 2 bases from J, with 15 bases in between. CDR3 length equals 14 residues. The CDR3 reads CASTLFVSAYEQYF. The CDR3, as DNA: TGTGCCAGCACCCTCTTTGTATCAGCCTACGAGCAGTACTTC.

This clonotype was picked up many times. V is TRBV12-3 or TRBV12-4 and J is TRBJ1-2; no clear D gene. CDR3 size: 13 residues. V dropped 1 base and J dropped 4 bases, with 7 bases sitting between them. CDR3 DNA: TGTGCCAGCAGTTTAGGGGAACTCTATGGCTACACCTTC. Translating gives CASSLGELYGYTF.

There are many counts of this clonotype. V usage is TRBV25-1 and J usage is TRBJ2-1; D tentatively fits TRBD1 or TRBD2 (6 bases each). The CDR3 loop spans 15 amino acids. CDR1 is MGHDK, CDR2 SYGVNS, per germline. V lost 5 bases to trimming and J lost 5 bases, with 16 bases between them. CDR3 bases: TGTGCCAGCAGTCCGTGGCAGGGGAGGCACAATGAGCAGTTCTTC. Protein sequence: CASSPWQGRHNEQFF. Together with reference TRBV25-1 and TRBJ2-1, the CDR3 gives the full variable domain: EADIYQTPRYLVIGTGKKITLECSQTMGHDKMYWYQQDPGMELHLIHYSYGVNSTEKGDLSSESTVSRIRTEHFPLTLESARPSHTSQYLCASSPWQGRHNEQFFGPGTRLTVL.